Shown below are 10 T cell receptor beta chains from a single sample sequenced in a study of cytomegalovirus exposure and HLA in healthy donors. PCR primers comprised 60 Vbeta and 13 Jbeta primers. Profiled with immunoSEQ multiplex PCR; TCRdb holds only in-frame clones, not every one. This sample has around 140,000 clones, with 78% found just once. What was sequenced was PBMCs. The receptors come from a woman aged 40 to 55 in good health and CMV-seropositive.

This clone appeared a single time. The V call is TRBV6-4, the J call TRBJ2-6, with D unresolved. The V gene's germline CDR1 is MRHNA and CDR2 SNTAGT. This CDR3 region has 15 residues. With 4 bases removed from V and 2 bases from J, the gap between germline ends came to 9 bases. CDR3 nucleotides: TGTGCCAGCAGTGGTTCAGAACCTGGGGCCAACGTCCTGACTTTC. Translating it yields CASSGSEPGANVLTF.

This clone was counted once. The chain joins TRBV11-2 to TRBJ2-5; the match to TRBD2 covers 8 bases. The CDR3 is 13 amino acids. Losses at the gene ends were 5 bases for V and 5 bases for J; bases not matched to a gene: 4. The V gene's germline CDR1 is SGHAT and CDR2 FQNNGV. The chain's CDR3 is CASSREGRETQYF. The CDR3 coding sequence is TGTGCCAGCAGCCGGGAGGGCCGCGAGACCCAGTACTTC. Supplemented by reference TRBV11-2 and TRBJ2-5, the full variable domain reads EAGVAQSPRYKIIEKRQSVAFWCNPISGHATLYWYQQILGQGPKLLIQFQNNGVVDDSQLPKDRFSAERLKGVDSTLKIQPAKLEDSAVYLCASSREGRETQYFGPGTRLLVL.

This sequence joins TRBV11-2 and TRBJ2-3; D may be TRBD2 (5 bases). The ends were cut back, 5 bases at V and 0 bases at J, with 9 bases in the middle. The V gene's germline CDR1 is SGHAT and CDR2 FQNNGV. CDR3 length: 14 amino acids. The CDR3 DNA sequence: TGTGCCAGCAGCCTAGGACTTAGCACAGATACGCAGTATTTT. It yields the protein CASSLGLSTDTQYF.

This clone was observed at least ten times. The chain uses TRBV6-1 and TRBJ2-7; 12 bases are shared with TRBD1. The CDR3 has 16 amino acids. V lost 4 bases to trimming and J lost 7 bases; unmatched junction nucleotides: 11. From germline, CDR1 is MNHNS and CDR2 SASEGT. CDR3 sequence reads: CASSALPGQGAQEQYF. CDR3 DNA: TGTGCCAGCAGTGCCCTACCGGGACAGGGGGCGCAAGAGCAGTACTTC.

The chain joins TRBV15 to TRBJ2-1, with a weak D call TRBD2 (5 bases). V was shortened by 0 bases and J by 3 bases, with 9 bases between the two germline ends. CDR1 LNHNV and CDR2 YYDKDF come from the germline V gene (reference sequence). This CDR3 comprises 15 residues. CDR3 DNA sequence: TGTGCCACCAGCAGAGATCGCGACTACTACAATGAGCAGTTCTTC. Encoded protein: CATSRDRDYYNEQFF.

The chain uses TRBV4-1 and TRBJ2-7; 13 bases fit TRBD2. The germline CDR1 and CDR2 sequences are MGHRA and YSYEKL. CDR3 length: 17 amino acids. Trimming took 4 bases from V and 7 from J; bases not matched to a gene: 13. CDR3 residues: CASSPTTSGRASWEQYF. The CDR3 DNA is TGCGCCAGCAGCCCAACCACTAGCGGGAGGGCCTCTTGGGAGCAGTACTTC.

The V call is TRBV13, the J call TRBJ1-2, with TRBD1 matching over 12 bases. The junction had 16 bases not matched to a gene; V was cut back by 5 bases and J by 3 bases. CDR1 is PRHDT and CDR2 is FYEKMQ in the germline V gene (reference sequence). The CDR3 consists of 19 residues. DNA for the CDR3: TGTGCCAGCAGCGCCAGGGACAGGGGGCGTGTGGGGTTGGACTATGGCTACACCTTC. Residues: CASSARDRGRVGLDYGYTF. The variable domain in full, with the rest retrieved from reference TRBV13 and TRBJ1-2, is AAGVIQSPRHLIKEKRETATLKCYPIPRHDTVYWYQQGPGQDPQFLISFYEKMQSDKGSIPDRFSAQQFSDYHSELNMSSLELGDSALYFCASSARDRGRVGLDYGYTFGSGTRLTVV.

V gene TRBV7-9 combines with J gene TRBJ2-2, with 11 bases fitting TRBD2. Trimming at V came to 3 bases and at J to 1 base, leaving 1 base not matched to a gene. This CDR3 has 16 residues. Germline V CDR1 and CDR2: SEHNR, FQNEAQ (reference sequence). The CDR3 DNA reads as TGTGCCAGCAGCTTCGGGACTAGCGGGAACACCGGGGAGCTGTTTTTT. Protein: CASSFGTSGNTGELFF.

This chain links TRBV7-6 with TRBJ2-1; 10 nucleotides agree with TRBD2. V was pared by 8 bases and J by 6 bases, with 10 bases of the junction left unmatched. The germline gives CDR1 SGHVS, CDR2 FNYEAQ. This CDR3 region has 15 residues. The CDR3 is CASGASGSFFNEQFF. The CDR3 DNA follows: TGTGCCAGCGGGGCTAGCGGGAGTTTCTTCAATGAGCAGTTCTTC.

The chain links TRBV5-4 to TRBJ2-5; 7 bases are a match to TRBD1. The germline gives CDR1 SGHNT, CDR2 YYREEE (reference sequence). This CDR3 contains 14 residues. Losses at the gene ends were 0 bases for V and 3 bases for J; bases not matched to a gene: 2. The chain's CDR3 is CASSLGGQKETQYF. The DNA for the CDR3 is TGTGCCAGCAGCTTGGGGGGACAGAAAGAGACCCAGTACTTC.